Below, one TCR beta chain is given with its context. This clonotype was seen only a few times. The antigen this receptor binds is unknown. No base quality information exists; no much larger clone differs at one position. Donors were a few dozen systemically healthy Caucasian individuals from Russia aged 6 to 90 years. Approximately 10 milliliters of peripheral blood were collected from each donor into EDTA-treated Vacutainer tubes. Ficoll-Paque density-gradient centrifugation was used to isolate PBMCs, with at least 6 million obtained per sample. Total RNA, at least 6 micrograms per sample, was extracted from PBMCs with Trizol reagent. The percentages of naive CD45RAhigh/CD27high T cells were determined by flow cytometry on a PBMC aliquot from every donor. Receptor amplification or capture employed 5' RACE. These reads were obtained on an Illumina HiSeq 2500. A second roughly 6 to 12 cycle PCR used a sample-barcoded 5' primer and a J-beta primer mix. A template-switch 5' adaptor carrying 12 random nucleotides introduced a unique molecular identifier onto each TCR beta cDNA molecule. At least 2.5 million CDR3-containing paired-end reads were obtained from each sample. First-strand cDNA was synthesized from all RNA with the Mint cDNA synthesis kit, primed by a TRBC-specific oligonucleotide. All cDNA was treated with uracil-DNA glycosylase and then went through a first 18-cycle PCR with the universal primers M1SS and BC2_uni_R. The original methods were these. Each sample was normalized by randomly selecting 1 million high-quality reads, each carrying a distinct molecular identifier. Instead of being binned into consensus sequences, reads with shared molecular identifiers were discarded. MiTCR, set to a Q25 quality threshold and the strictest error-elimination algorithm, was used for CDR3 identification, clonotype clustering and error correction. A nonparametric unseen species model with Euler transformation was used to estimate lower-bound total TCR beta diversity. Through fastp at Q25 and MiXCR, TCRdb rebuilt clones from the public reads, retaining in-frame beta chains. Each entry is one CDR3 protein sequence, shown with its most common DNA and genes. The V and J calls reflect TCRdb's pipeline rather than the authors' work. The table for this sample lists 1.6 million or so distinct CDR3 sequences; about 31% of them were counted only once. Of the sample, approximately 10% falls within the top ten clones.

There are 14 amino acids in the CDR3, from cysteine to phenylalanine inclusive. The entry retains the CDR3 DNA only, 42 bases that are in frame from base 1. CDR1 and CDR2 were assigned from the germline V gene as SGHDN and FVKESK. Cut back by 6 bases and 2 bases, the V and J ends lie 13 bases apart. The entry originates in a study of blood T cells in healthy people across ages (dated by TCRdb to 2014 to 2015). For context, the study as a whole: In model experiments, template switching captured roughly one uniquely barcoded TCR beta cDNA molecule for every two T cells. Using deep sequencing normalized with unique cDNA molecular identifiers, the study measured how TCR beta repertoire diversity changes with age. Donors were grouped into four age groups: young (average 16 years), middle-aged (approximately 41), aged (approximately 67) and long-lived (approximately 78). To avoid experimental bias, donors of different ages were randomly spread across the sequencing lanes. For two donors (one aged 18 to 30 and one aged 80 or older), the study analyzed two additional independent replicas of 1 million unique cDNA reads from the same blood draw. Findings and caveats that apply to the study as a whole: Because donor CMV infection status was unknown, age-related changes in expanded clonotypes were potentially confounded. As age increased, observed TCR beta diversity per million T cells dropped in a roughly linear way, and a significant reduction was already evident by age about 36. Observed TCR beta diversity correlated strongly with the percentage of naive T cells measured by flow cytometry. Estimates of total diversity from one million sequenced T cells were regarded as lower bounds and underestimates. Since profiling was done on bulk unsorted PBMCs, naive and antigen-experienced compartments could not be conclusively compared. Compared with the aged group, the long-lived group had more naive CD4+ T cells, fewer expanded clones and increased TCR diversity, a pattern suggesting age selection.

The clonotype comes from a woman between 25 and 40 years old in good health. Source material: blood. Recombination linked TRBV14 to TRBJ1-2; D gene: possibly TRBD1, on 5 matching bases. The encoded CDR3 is CASRFQGRNYGYTF. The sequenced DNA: TGTGCCAGCAGGTTCCAGGGTAGAAACTATGGCTACACCTTC. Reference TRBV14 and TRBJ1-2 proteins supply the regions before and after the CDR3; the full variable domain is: EAGVTQFPSHSVIEKGQTVTLRCDPISGHDNLYWYRRVMGKEIKFLLHFVKESKQDESGMPNNRFLAERTGGTYSTLKVQPAELEDSGVYFCASRFQGRNYGYTFGSGTRLTVV.